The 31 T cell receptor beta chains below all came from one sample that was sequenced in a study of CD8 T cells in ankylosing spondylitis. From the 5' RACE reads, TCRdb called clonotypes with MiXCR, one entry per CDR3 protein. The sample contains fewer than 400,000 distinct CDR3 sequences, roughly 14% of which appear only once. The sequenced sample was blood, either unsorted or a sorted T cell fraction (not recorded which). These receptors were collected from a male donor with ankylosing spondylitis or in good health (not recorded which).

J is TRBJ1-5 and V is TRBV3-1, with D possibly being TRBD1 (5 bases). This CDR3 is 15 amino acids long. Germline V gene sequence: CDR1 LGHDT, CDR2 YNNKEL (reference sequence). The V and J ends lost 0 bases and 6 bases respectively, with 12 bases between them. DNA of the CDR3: TGTGCCAGCAGCCAAGATTCTAGGGGAGGTCAGCCCCAGCATTTT. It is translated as CASSQDSRGGQPQHF. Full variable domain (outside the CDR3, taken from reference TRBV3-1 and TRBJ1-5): DTAVSQTPKYLVTQMGNDKSIKCEQNLGHDTMYWYKQDSKKFLKIMFSYNNKELIINETVPNRFSPKSPDKAHLNLHINSLELGDSAVYFCASSQDSRGGQPQHFGDGTRLSIL.

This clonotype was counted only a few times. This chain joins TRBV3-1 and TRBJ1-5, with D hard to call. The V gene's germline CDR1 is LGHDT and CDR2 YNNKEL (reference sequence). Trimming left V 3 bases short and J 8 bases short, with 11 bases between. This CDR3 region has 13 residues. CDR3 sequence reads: CASSHVPGEPQHF. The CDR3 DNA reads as TGTGCCAGCAGCCACGTCCCTGGGGAGCCCCAGCATTTT.

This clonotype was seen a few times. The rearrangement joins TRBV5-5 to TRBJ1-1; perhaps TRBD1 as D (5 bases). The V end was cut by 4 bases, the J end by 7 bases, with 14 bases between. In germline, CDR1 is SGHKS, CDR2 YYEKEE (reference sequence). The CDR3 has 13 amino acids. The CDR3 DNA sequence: TGTGCCAGCAGCGGGGGAGGGCGGAATGAAGCTTTCTTT. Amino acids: CASSGGGRNEAFF.

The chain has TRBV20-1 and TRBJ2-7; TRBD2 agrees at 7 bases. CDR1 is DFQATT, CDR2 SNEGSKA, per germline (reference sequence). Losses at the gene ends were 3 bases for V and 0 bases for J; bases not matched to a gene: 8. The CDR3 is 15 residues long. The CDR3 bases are TGCAGTGCTAGCCCCTGGGAGGGGAGCTCCTACGAGCAGTACTTC. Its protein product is CSASPWEGSSYEQYF.

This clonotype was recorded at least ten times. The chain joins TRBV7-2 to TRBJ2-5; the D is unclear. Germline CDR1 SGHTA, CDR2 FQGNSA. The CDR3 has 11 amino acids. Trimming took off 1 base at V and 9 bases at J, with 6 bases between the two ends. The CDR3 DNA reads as TGTGCCAGCAGCTTAGGAGGAGCCCAGTACTTC. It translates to CASSLGGAQYF.

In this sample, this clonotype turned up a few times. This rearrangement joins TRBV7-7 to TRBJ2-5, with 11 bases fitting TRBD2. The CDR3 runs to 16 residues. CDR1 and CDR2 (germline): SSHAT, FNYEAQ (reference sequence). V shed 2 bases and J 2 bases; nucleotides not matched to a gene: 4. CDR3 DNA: TGTGCCAGCAGCTTATATCTAGCGGGGGGACAAGAGACCCAGTACTTC. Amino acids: CASSLYLAGGQETQYF. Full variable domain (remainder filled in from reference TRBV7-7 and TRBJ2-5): GAGVSQSPRYKVTKRGQDVTLRCDPISSHATLYWYQQALGQGPEFLTYFNYEAQPDKSGLPSDRFSAERPEGSISTLTIQRTEQRDSAMYRCASSLYLAGGQETQYFGPGTRLLVL.

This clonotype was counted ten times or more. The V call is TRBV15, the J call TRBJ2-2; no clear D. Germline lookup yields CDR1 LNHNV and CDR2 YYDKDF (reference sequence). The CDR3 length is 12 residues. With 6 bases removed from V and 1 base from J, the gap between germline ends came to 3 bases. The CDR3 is CATSQNTGELFF. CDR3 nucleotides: TGTGCCACCAGTCAGAACACCGGGGAGCTGTTTTTT.

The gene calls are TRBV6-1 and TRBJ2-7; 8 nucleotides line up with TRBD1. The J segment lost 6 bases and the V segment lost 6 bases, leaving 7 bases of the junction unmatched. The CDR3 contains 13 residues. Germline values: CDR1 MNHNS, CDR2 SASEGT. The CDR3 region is CASRFVGQGEQYF. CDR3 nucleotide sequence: TGTGCCAGCAGATTCGTTGGACAGGGCGAGCAGTACTTC.

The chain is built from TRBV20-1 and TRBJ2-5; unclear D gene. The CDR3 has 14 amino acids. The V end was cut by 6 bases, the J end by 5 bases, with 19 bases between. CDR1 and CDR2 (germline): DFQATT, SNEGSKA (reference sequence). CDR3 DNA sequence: TGCAGTGCCGACAAGGGCCTTCCTGATGAGACCCAGTACTTC. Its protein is CSADKGLPDETQYF.

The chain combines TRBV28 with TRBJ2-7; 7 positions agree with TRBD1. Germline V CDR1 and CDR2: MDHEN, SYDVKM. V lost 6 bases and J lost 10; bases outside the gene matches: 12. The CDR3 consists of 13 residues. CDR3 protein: CASRTQTGRNQYF. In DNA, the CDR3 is TGTGCCAGCAGGACCCAGACAGGGCGCAATCAGTACTTC.

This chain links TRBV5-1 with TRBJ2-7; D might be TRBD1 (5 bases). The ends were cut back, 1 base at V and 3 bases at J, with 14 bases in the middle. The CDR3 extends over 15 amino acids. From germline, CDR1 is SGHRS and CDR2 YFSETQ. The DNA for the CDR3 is TGCGCCAGCAGCTTGACGGCAGGGAAGGACTACGAGCAGTACTTC. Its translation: CASSLTAGKDYEQYF. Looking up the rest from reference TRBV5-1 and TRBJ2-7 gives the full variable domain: KAGVTQTPRYLIKTRGQQVTLSCSPISGHRSVSWYQQTPGQGLQFLFEYFSETQRNKGNFPGRFSGRQFSNSRSEMNVSTLELGDSALYLCASSLTAGKDYEQYFGPGTRLTVT.

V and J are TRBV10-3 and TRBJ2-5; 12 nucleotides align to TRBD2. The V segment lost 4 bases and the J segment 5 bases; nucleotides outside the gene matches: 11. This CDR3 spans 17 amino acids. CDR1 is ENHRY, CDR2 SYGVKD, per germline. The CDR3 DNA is TGTGCCATCAGTGGCGGCCTAGCGGGGGGGCTGGAGGAGACCCAGTACTTC. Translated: CAISGGLAGGLEETQYF.

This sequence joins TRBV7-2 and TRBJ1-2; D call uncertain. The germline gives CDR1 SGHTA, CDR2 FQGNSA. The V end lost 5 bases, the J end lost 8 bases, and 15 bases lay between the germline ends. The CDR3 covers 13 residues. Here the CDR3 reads CASSKRVQGGYTF. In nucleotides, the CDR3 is TGTGCCAGCAGCAAACGGGTACAAGGAGGCTACACCTTC.

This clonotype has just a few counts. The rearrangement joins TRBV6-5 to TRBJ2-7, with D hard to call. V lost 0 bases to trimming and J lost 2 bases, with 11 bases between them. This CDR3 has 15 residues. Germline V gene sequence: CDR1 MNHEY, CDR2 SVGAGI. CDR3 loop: CASSYSPVDAYEQYF. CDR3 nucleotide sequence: TGTGCCAGCAGTTACTCGCCGGTAGACGCCTACGAGCAGTACTTC.

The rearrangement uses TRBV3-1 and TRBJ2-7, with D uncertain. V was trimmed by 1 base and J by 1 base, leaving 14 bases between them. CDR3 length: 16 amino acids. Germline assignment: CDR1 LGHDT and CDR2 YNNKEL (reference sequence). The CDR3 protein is CASSQGQPASSYEQYF. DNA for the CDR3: TGTGCCAGCAGCCAAGGTCAGCCGGCATCATCCTACGAGCAGTACTTC.

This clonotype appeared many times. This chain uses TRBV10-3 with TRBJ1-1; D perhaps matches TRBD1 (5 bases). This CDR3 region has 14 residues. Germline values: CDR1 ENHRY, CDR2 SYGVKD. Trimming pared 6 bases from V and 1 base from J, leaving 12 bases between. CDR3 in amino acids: CAIREGRENTEAFF. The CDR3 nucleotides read TGTGCCATCAGAGAGGGACGGGAGAACACTGAAGCTTTCTTT.

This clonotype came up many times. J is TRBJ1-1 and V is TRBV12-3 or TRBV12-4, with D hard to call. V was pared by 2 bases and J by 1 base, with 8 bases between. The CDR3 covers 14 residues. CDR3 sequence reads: CASSLTQANTEAFF. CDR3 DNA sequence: TGTGCCAGCAGTTTAACCCAGGCGAACACTGAAGCTTTCTTT.

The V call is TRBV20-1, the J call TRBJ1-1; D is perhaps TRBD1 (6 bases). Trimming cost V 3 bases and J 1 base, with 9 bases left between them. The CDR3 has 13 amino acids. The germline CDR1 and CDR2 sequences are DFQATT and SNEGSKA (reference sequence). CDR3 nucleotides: TGCAGTGCTAGGGGGGGGGCGAACACTGAAGCTTTCTTT. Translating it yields CSARGGANTEAFF.

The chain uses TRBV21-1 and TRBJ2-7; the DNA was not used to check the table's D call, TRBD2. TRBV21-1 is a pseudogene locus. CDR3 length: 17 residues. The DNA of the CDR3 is TGTGCCAGCAGCAAATACATTCCGGGACTAGCGGGGGACGAGCAGTACTTC. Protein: CASSKYIPGLAGDEQYF.

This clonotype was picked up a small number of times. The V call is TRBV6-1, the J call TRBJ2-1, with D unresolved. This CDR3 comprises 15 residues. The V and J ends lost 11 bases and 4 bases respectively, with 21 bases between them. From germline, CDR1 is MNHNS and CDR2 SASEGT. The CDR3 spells CASSRQATLYNEQFF. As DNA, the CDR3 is TGTGCCTCCAGCAGGCAGGCGACCCTATACAATGAGCAGTTCTTC.

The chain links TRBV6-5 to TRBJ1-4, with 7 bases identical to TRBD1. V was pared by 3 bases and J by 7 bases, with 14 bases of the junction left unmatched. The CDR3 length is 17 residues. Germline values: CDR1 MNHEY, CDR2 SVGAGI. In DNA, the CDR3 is TGTGCCAGCAGTTATGGACCTTGGGACAGAGGGGGTGAAAAACTGTTTTTT. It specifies CASSYGPWDRGGEKLFF.

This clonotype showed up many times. The CDR3 bases are TGTGCCAGCAGTTTTAGGGATAGTCGAGAAAAACTGTTTTTT. This translates into CASSFRDSREKLFF. V is TRBV12-3 or TRBV12-4 and J is TRBJ1-4, with D hard to call. The CDR3 spans 14 residues. Trimming took off 3 bases at V and 8 bases at J, with 13 bases between the two ends.

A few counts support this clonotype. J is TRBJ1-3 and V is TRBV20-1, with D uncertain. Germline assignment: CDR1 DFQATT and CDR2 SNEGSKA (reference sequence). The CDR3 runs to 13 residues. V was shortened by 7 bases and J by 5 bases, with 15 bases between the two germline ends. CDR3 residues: CSVLDGVRNTIYF. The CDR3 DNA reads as TGCAGTGTCCTCGACGGGGTGCGAAACACCATATATTTT.

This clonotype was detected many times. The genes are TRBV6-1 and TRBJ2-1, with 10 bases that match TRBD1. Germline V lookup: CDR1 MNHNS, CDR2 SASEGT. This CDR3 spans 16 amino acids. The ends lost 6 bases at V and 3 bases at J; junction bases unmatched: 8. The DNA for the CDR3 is TGTGCCAGCAGCGGGTCCAGGACAGGGGGCTACAATGAGCAGTTCTTC. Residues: CASSGSRTGGYNEQFF.

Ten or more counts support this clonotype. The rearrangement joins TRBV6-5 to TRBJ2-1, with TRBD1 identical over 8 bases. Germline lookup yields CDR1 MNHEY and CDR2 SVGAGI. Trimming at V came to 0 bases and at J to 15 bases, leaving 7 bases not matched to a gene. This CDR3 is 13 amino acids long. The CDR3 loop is CASSYSNEDRVFF. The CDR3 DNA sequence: TGTGCCAGCAGTTACTCGAATGAGGACAGGGTGTTCTTC.

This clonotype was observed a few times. Here the CDR3 reads CSARAWTGLSDNEKLFF. The CDR3 nucleotides are TGCAGTGCTAGAGCTTGGACAGGACTGTCCGATAATGAAAAACTGTTTTTT. V gene TRBV20-1 combines with J gene TRBJ1-4; TRBD1 aligns across 7 bases. V gave up 1 base and J gave up 4 bases; unmatched junction bases: 12. The CDR3 extends over 17 amino acids. CDR1 and CDR2 (germline): DFQATT, SNEGSKA (reference sequence).

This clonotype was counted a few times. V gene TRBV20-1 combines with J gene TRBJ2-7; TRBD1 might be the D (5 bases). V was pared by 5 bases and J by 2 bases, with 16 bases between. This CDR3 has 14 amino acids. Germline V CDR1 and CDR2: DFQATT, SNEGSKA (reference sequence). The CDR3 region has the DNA TGCAGTGCTCGACACAGGAGCTACCCCTACGAGCAGTACTTC. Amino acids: CSARHRSYPYEQYF.

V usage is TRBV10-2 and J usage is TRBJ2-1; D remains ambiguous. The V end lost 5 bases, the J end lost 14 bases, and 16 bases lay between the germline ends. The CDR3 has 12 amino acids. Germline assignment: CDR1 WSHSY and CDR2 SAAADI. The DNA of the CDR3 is TGCGCCAGCAGTAAGGACCGACTTTCAGAGTTCTTC. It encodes CASSKDRLSEFF.

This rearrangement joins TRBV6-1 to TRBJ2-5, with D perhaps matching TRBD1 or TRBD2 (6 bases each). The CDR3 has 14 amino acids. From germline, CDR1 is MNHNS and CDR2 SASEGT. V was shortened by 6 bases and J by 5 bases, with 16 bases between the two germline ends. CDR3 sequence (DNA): TGTGCCAGCAGGGAAACAGGGAGCGGGGAGACCCAGTACTTC. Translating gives CASRETGSGETQYF.

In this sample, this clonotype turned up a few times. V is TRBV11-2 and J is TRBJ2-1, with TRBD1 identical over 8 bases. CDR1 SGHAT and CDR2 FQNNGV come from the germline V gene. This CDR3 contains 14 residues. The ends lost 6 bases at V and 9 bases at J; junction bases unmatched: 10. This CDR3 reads CASRSGQGASEQFF. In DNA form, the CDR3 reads TGTGCCAGCAGGAGCGGGCAGGGGGCTAGTGAGCAGTTCTTC. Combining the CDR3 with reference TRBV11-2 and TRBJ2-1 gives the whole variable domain EAGVAQSPRYKIIEKRQSVAFWCNPISGHATLYWYQQILGQGPKLLIQFQNNGVVDDSQLPKDRFSAERLKGVDSTLKIQPAKLEDSAVYLCASRSGQGASEQFFGPGTRLTVL.

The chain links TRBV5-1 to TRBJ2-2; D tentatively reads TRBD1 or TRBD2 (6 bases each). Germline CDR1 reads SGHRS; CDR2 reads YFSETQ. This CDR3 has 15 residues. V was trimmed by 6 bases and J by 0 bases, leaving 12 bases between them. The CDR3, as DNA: TGCGCCAGCACCTGGGGGGCGGCGAACACCGGGGAGCTGTTTTTT. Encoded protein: CASTWGAANTGELFF.